This is a list of T cell receptor beta chains from one sample in a study of T cell responses to AZD1222 COVID-19 vaccine. Using immunoSEQ multiplex PCR, the repertoire was profiled, and TCRdb retains in-frame clones only, with some absent. The repertoire holds about 72,000 clones, with nearly 90% as singletons. The sequences come from peripheral blood, collected 28 days after the second AZD1222 dose. The receptors shown here come from an adult who received the AZD1222 COVID-19 vaccine. Both conserved end residues are part of each CDR3. D genes are given only for firm matches. Clone sizes are given selectively: once, few, many, or a class where the clone is expanded.

>TRBJ1-2|NA|TRBV5-4|NA
CASSLVGVPGYTF
TGTGCCAGCAGCTTGGTTGGGGTCCCTGGCTACACCTTC
>TRBJ1-2|TRBD1|TRBV14|NA
CASRPTGVYYGYTF
TGTGCCAGCAGGCCTACAGGGGTGTACTATGGCTACACCTTC
>TRBJ2-1|NA|TRBV5-1|NA
CASSLGVYNEQFF
TGCGCCAGCAGCTTGGGGGTCTACAATGAGCAGTTCTTC
>TRBJ2-7|NA|TRBV3-1/TRBV3-2|NA
CASRSGARGEQYF
TGTGCCAGCCGCTCGGGGGCCCGCGGCGAGCAGTACTTC
>TRBJ2-7|NA|TRBV7-2|NA
CASSPIEGDSDF
TGTGCCAGCAGCCCAATCGAGGGGGACTCCGATTTC
>TRBJ2-7|NA|TRBV5-4|NA
CASSLDDRSSYEQYF
TGTGCCAGCAGCTTAGACGACAGAAGCTCCTACGAGCAGTACTTC
>TRBJ2-1|NA|TRBV20-1|NA
CSASLNEQFF
TGCAGTGCTAGCTTAAATGAGCAGTTCTTC
>TRBJ2-1|TRBD2|TRBV15|NA
CATSRERRLAVYNEQFF
TGTGCCACCAGCAGAGAACGTCGGCTAGCGGTGTACAATGAGCAGTTCTTC
>TRBJ2-3|NA|TRBV5-1|NA
CASSLEGVKTDTQYF
TGCGCCAGCAGCTTGGAAGGGGTTAAGACAGATACGCAGTATTTT
>TRBJ2-1|NA|TRBV7-9|few
CASSLNLLINNEQFF
TGTGCCAGCAGCTTAAATCTTCTGATAAACAATGAGCAGTTCTTC
>TRBJ1-4|NA|TRBV19|once
CASSRLNGNEKLFF
TGTGCCAGTAGTCGACTTAACGGTAATGAAAAACTGTTTTTT
>TRBJ2-1|NA|TRBV11-3|once
CASSVVGFADEQFF
TGTGCCAGCAGCGTCGTCGGGTTTGCGGATGAGCAGTTCTTC
>TRBJ1-3|NA|TRBV9|NA
CASSVDRSLGNTIYF
TGTGCCAGCAGCGTAGACCGAAGCCTCGGAAACACCATATATTTT
>TRBJ2-1|NA|TRBV2|NA
CASSRGVDEQFF
TGTGCCAGCAGCCGAGGGGTGGATGAGCAGTTCTTC
>TRBJ2-7|NA|TRBV29-1|NA
CSVETGFEQYF
TGCAGCGTTGAAACCGGGTTCGAGCAGTACTTC
>TRBJ1-5|NA|TRBV7-9|NA
CASSLRASGPQHF
TGTGCCAGCAGCTTACGGGCCTCGGGGCCCCAGCATTTT
>TRBJ1-1|NA|TRBV5-6|NA
CASSLAIGEAFF
TGTGCCAGCAGCTTGGCTATTGGTGAAGCTTTCTTT
>TRBJ1-3|NA|TRBV11-2|NA
CASSSGQPGNTIYF
TGTGCCAGCAGCAGCGGACAGCCTGGAAACACCATATATTTT
>TRBJ1-2|NA|TRBV20-1|NA
CSASAPPRFSGDDYGYTF
TGCAGTGCTAGTGCTCCCCCACGGTTCTCGGGCGACGACTATGGCTACACCTTC
>TRBJ2-7|NA|TRBV5-1|NA
CASSPGGGTRRNEQYF
TGCGCCAGCAGCCCGGGGGGCGGGACTCGTCGGAACGAGCAGTACTTC
>TRBJ1-2|TRBD1|TRBV7-9|NA
CASGPTGGRGYTF
TGTGCCAGCGGCCCGACAGGGGGCCGTGGCTACACCTTC
>TRBJ2-2|NA|TRBV9|NA
CASSAPGAQGPTGELFF
TGTGCCAGCAGCGCCCCCGGCGCGCAGGGCCCCACCGGGGAGCTGTTTTTT
>TRBJ2-2|TRBD2|TRBV10-3|NA
CAITGLAGAGTGELFF
TGTGCCATCACAGGACTAGCGGGAGCGGGAACCGGGGAGCTGTTTTTT
>TRBJ2-1|NA|TRBV6-6|once
CASSFRSGRGEQFF
TGTGCCAGCAGTTTTCGGAGCGGCAGGGGTGAGCAGTTCTTC
>TRBJ1-4|TRBD1|TRBV11-3|NA
CASSLGDRANEKLFF
TGTGCCAGCAGCTTGGGGGACAGGGCTAATGAAAAACTGTTTTTT
>TRBJ2-7|NA|TRBV6-2/TRBV6-3|NA
CASSNVAEGFYEQYF
TGTGCCAGCAGTAACGTAGCGGAGGGATTCTACGAGCAGTACTTC
>TRBJ1-3|NA|TRBV11-2|NA
CASSFGGNTIYF
TGTGCCAGCAGCTTCGGGGGAAACACCATATATTTT
>TRBJ2-1|TRBD1|TRBV9|NA
CASSPYLTGFYEQFF
TGTGCCAGCAGCCCGTACTTGACAGGGTTTTATGAGCAGTTCTTC
>TRBJ2-7|TRBD1|TRBV23-1|NA
CASSRSRDRESYEQYF
TGCGCCAGCAGTCGATCCCGGGACAGGGAGTCCTACGAGCAGTACTTC
>TRBJ1-5|NA|TRBV12-5|NA
CASGRTGMLESGQPQHF
TGTGCTAGTGGTCGTACGGGAATGCTGGAATCGGGTCAGCCCCAGCATTTT
>TRBJ1-5|TRBD1|TRBV7-2|once
CASSSTGGGRQPQHF
TGTGCCAGCAGCTCCACAGGGGGAGGCAGGCAGCCCCAGCATTTT
>TRBJ1-3|NA|TRBV7-9|NA
CASSPQGFQTGNTIYF
TGTGCCAGCAGCCCCCAAGGTTTCCAAACGGGGAACACCATATATTTT
>TRBJ1-3|NA|TRBV5-6|NA
CASSLFSGSGNTIYF
TGTGCCAGCAGCTTGTTTAGCGGGTCTGGAAACACCATATATTTT
>TRBJ1-2|NA|TRBV2|NA
CASSEYGLYGYTF
TGTGCCAGCAGCGAATACGGACTCTATGGCTACACCTTC
>TRBJ1-1|NA|TRBV30|NA
CAWVGKGTEAFF
TGTGCCTGGGTTGGCAAGGGGACTGAAGCTTTCTTT
>TRBJ2-5|TRBD2|TRBV6-5|NA
CASSLLAGETQYF
TGTGCCAGCAGTCTACTAGCGGGAGAGACCCAGTACTTC
>TRBJ2-5|NA|TRBV7-3|NA
CASSRGQEETQYF
TGTGCCAGCAGCCGTGGGCAGGAAGAGACCCAGTACTTC
>TRBJ2-7|NA|TRBV20-1|NA
CSASWQGNVEQYF
TGCAGTGCTAGTTGGCAGGGGAACGTCGAGCAGTACTTC
>TRBJ2-5|NA|TRBV15|NA
CATSRPPETQYF
TGTGCCACCAGCCGACCCCCGGAGACCCAGTACTTC
>TRBJ2-3|TRBD2|TRBV4-2|once
CASSQVLSGSGTDTQYF
TGTGCCAGCAGCCAAGTCCTAAGCGGGAGTGGGACAGATACGCAGTATTTT
>TRBJ1-5|TRBD1|TRBV5-4|NA
CASSSGGRTDQPQHF
TGTGCCAGCAGCTCAGGGGGACGGACGGATCAGCCCCAGCATTTT
>TRBJ1-2|NA|TRBV12-3/TRBV12-4|NA
CASIGPGGGYTF
TGTGCCAGCATCGGCCCCGGAGGGGGCTACACCTTC
>TRBJ1-1|NA|TRBV5-8|NA
CASSLGLRLNTEAFF
TGTGCCAGCAGCTTGGGGCTACGGTTGAACACTGAAGCTTTCTTT
>TRBJ1-2|NA|TRBV14|NA
CASSQEVRGYGYTF
TGTGCCAGCAGCCAAGAGGTCAGGGGCTATGGCTACACCTTC
>TRBJ1-5|TRBD1|TRBV7-2|NA
CASSSGQGAQYSNQPQHF
TGTGCCAGCAGTTCCGGACAGGGGGCCCAATATAGCAATCAGCCCCAGCATTTT
>TRBJ2-4|TRBD2|TRBV4-2|NA
CASSQEPPGLAGRGNIQYF
TGTGCCAGCAGCCAAGAACCTCCGGGACTAGCGGGAAGAGGAAACATTCAGTACTTC